This T cell receptor (beta chain) was obtained from a study of blood T cell repertoires in COVID-19. Study background: Samples came from the United States, Italy and Spain, spanning acute and convalescent COVID-19. Sources were T cells, B-cell-depleted T cells, or PBMCs; the material itself was cDNA or gDNA.

Original processing notes: Cell counts per sample came from amplifying reference gene primers. Method: immunoSEQ multiplex PCR; TCRdb's copy keeps in-frame clones and lacks some. D and trimming come from the DNA, and the V and J calls and clone size come from that table. Of over 120,000 clones in the sample, approximately 90% are singletons; the top ten hold roughly 1.6%. This clone was counted between two and nine times. The identical CDR3 is also encoded by other nucleotide sequences in the sample. CDR1 and CDR2 from the germline V gene are SGDLS and YYNGEE. The V and J ends lost 3 bases and 8 bases respectively, with 20 bases between them. The CDR3 loop spans 15 amino acids.

This chain connects TRBV9 to TRBJ1-2; D may be TRBD1 (6 bases). Sequencing used peripheral blood. This clonotype was obtained from a human donor in a cohort sampled during active COVID-19. The chain's CDR3 is CASSAGEGGEGGYTF. For the CDR3, the DNA is TGTGCCAGCAGCGCCGGGGAGGGGGGAGAGGGGGGCTACACCTTC. The variable domain in full, completed from reference TRBV9 and TRBJ1-2, reads DSGVTQTPKHLITATGQRVTLRCSPRSGDLSVYWYQQSLDQGLQFLIQYYNGEERAKGNILERFSAQQFPDLHSELNLSSLELGDSALYFCASSAGEGGEGGYTFGSGTRLTVV.